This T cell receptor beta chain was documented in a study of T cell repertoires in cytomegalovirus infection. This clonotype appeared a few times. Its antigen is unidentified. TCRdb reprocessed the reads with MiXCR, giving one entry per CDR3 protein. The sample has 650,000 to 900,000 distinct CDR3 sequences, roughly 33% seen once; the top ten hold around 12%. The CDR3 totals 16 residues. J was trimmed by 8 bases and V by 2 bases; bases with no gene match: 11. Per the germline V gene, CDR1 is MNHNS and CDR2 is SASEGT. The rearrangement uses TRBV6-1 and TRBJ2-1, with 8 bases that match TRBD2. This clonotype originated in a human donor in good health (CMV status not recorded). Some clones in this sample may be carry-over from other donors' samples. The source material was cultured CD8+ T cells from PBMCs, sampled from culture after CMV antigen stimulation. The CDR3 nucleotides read TGTGCCAGCAGTGAAAGAGCTTGGACTAGCCGGGATGAGCAGTTCTTC. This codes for CASSERAWTSRDEQFF.